A single sample is the source of the 13 T cell receptor beta chains below, sequenced in a study of cytomegalovirus exposure and HLA in healthy donors. Primers for the PCR totalled 60 Vbeta and 13 Jbeta. The method was immunoSEQ multiplex PCR; TCRdb's version includes in-frame clones alone and lacks a portion of them. The table lists 100,000 to 120,000 clones, roughly three quarters of them singletons. Sequencing was carried out using PBMCs. The receptor set was obtained from a man aged 30 to 39 in good health and CMV-seropositive.

There are a few counts of this clone. The chain carries TRBV7-3 and TRBJ2-3, with 9 positions matching TRBD2. Germline CDR1 reads SGHTA; CDR2 reads FQGTGA. The CDR3 extends over 15 amino acids. V lost 5 bases, J lost 3 bases, and 6 bases stayed unmatched. The CDR3 coding sequence is TGTGCCAGCAGCCGCGGCAGCGGGGGGACAGATACGCAGTATTTT. It codes for CASSRGSGGTDTQYF.

The chain recombines TRBV2 with TRBJ1-2; D may be TRBD1 (6 bases). V dropped 4 bases and J dropped 8 bases, with 17 bases sitting between them. Germline V CDR1 and CDR2: SNHLY, FYNNEI. CDR3 length: 14 residues. The CDR3 bases are TGTGCCAGCAGTGCCCCCCGGGGGGCCCAGGGCTACACCTTC. Protein sequence: CASSAPRGAQGYTF.

This chain links TRBV19 with TRBJ1-5; TRBD1 might be the D (6 bases). The V end was cut by 5 bases, the J end by 6 bases, with 17 bases between. Germline CDR1 reads LNHDA; CDR2 reads SQIVND (reference sequence). The CDR3 runs 15 residues. CDR3 nucleotides: TGTGCCAGTAGTGCCCAGTCCGGGGGGCTTCAGCCCCAGCATTTT. Its protein is CASSAQSGGLQPQHF.

This chain connects TRBV11-2 to TRBJ1-2; D is possibly TRBD1 (5 bases). The CDR3 sequence is 15 residues long. Germline CDR1 reads SGHAT; CDR2 reads FQNNGV. Trimming left V 1 base short and J 4 bases short, with 13 bases between. CDR3 sequence (DNA): TGTGCCAGCAGCTTAGGTGGCGGGACCTTCTATGGCTACACCTTC. It translates to CASSLGGGTFYGYTF.

This clone showed up just a few times. The chain carries TRBV6-1 and TRBJ2-1; TRBD2 might be the D (6 bases). With 10 bases removed from V and 3 bases from J, the gap between germline ends came to 13 bases. Germline CDR1 MNHNS, CDR2 SASEGT. This CDR3 has 13 residues. The CDR3 sequence is CAIGTQRYNEQFF. CDR3 DNA sequence: TGTGCCATCGGGACTCAGCGCTACAATGAGCAGTTCTTC.

V is TRBV2 and J is TRBJ1-2; D is perhaps TRBD1 (6 bases). The CDR3 loop spans 12 amino acids. V lost 6 bases, J lost 8 bases, and 13 bases lay in between. The V gene's germline CDR1 is SNHLY and CDR2 FYNNEI. CDR3 protein: CASSLQGYGYTF. Written as DNA, the CDR3 is TGTGCCAGCAGCCTACAGGGATACGGCTACACCTTC.

V usage is TRBV7-2 and J usage is TRBJ2-5; D gene unclear. The end of the DNA fits TRBJ2-7 better, so the J call may be wrong. This CDR3 is built from 15 residues. Germline-derived CDR1 and CDR2 are SGHTA and FQGNSA. CDR3 sequence reads: CASSLAASSSYEQYF. CDR3 sequence (DNA): TGTGCCAGCAGCTTAGCAGCCAGTAGCTCCTACGAGCAGTACTTC.

The chain carries TRBV7-3 and TRBJ2-2; D is perhaps TRBD2 (5 bases). V was trimmed by 1 base and J by 4 bases, leaving 7 bases between them. The CDR3 covers 14 residues. The germline CDR1 and CDR2 sequences are SGHTA and FQGTGA. The CDR3 DNA reads TGTGCCAGCAGCTTAAATGCGGGCACCGGGGAGCTGTTTTTT. Protein product: CASSLNAGTGELFF.

The chain's CDR3 is CAWSKTSGGARDTQYF. CDR3 coding DNA: TGTGCCTGGAGTAAGACTAGCGGGGGGGCCCGAGATACGCAGTATTTT. This sequence joins TRBV30 and TRBJ2-3; 14 bases agree with TRBD2. CDR3 length: 16 residues. Germline V gene data show CDR1 as GTSNPN and CDR2 as SVGIG (reference sequence). The V gene end was trimmed by 2 bases and the J gene end by 5 bases; junction bases not matched to a gene: 6.

V usage is TRBV19 and J usage is TRBJ2-5, with a weak D call TRBD2 (6 bases). Germline CDR1 is LNHDA and CDR2 is SQIVND (reference sequence). This CDR3 is 15 amino acids long. The V gene lost 1 base and the J gene lost 1 base, with 10 bases spanning the gap. CDR3 bases: TGTGCCAGTAGTATAGGGGGGGACGGCCAAGAGACCCAGTACTTC. Amino acid sequence: CASSIGGDGQETQYF. Full variable domain (missing parts from reference TRBV19 and TRBJ2-5): DGGITQSPKYLFRKEGQNVTLSCEQNLNHDAMYWYRQDPGQGLRLIYYSQIVNDFQKGDIAEGYSVSREKKESFPLTVTSAQKNPTAFYLCASSIGGDGQETQYFGPGTRLLVL.

This chain connects TRBV4-3 to TRBJ2-7, with D tentatively TRBD1 (5 bases). V was cut by 0 bases and J by 1 base, with 10 bases left in between. The CDR3 contains 15 residues. CDR1 LGHNA and CDR2 YSLEER come from the germline V gene. The CDR3 loop reads CASSQDRQNSYEQYF. The CDR3 DNA follows: TGCGCCAGCAGCCAAGACCGACAGAATTCCTACGAGCAGTACTTC.

This rearrangement joins TRBV10-3 to TRBJ1-2; TRBD1 aligns across 9 bases. CDR1 and CDR2 (germline): ENHRY, SYGVKD. After removal of 0 bases from V and 4 bases from J, the junction contained 3 bases not matched to a gene. The CDR3 runs to 15 residues. CDR3 sequence: CAISESGQGFYGYTF. CDR3 bases: TGTGCCATCAGTGAGTCGGGACAGGGCTTCTATGGCTACACCTTC.

The chain recombines TRBV10-2 with TRBJ2-5; D possibly corresponds to TRBD1 (6 bases). In germline, CDR1 is WSHSY, CDR2 SAAADI. The length of the CDR3 is 15 residues. Trimming left V 4 bases short and J 2 bases short, with 14 bases between. CDR3: CASSAGTPLQETQYF. The CDR3 nucleotides are TGCGCCAGCAGTGCCGGGACACCTCTTCAAGAGACCCAGTACTTC.